Listed here are 4 T cell receptor beta chains from one sample, sequenced in a study of CDR3 diversity in severe acne. Each CDR3 protein is one row after TCRdb ran MiXCR on the PCR reads. This sample carries about 86,000 distinct CDR3 sequences, under 65% of them seen once, and the ten largest clones take roughly an eighth. What was sequenced was blood. The receptors were sampled from a male donor in good health, without acne.

V usage is TRBV7-2 and J usage is TRBJ2-5; D not certain. Trimming removed 3 bases from V and 4 bases from J, with 9 bases in between. CDR1 is SGHTA, CDR2 FQGNSA, per germline. The CDR3 contains 13 residues. CDR3 region: CASSLRHIETQYF. The CDR3 DNA reads as TGTGCCAGCAGCTTGCGGCATATAGAGACCCAGTACTTC.

This chain joins TRBV24-1 and TRBJ2-7; D unresolved. The germline V and J ends were trimmed by 2 bases and 3 bases, with 13 bases remaining between them. Per germline, CDR1 KGHDR and CDR2 SFDVKD. The CDR3 extends over 15 amino acids. This chain's CDR3 is CATSDSADKFYEQYF. The CDR3 nucleotides read TGTGCCACCAGTGATTCAGCAGACAAGTTCTACGAGCAGTACTTC.

The J gene is TRBJ1-4, the V gene TRBV20-1, with D unclear. Germline lookup yields CDR1 DFQATT and CDR2 SNEGSKA (reference sequence). Between the trimmed V and J ends, which lost 5 bases and 7 bases, there was a span of 11 bases. This CDR3 has 12 residues. CDR3 in DNA: TGCAGTGCTGAGAGGGCAAGTGAAAAACTGTTTTTT. Protein: CSAERASEKLFF.

This chain connects TRBV24-1 to TRBJ2-7; TRBD1 or TRBD2 may be the D gene (6 bases each). This CDR3 contains 13 residues. The ends were cut back, 8 bases at V and 7 bases at J, with 17 bases in the middle. Germline lookup yields CDR1 KGHDR and CDR2 SFDVKD. CDR3 nucleotides: TGTGCCACCAAACGTGGAGGGGGAAATGAGCAGTACTTC. Translating it yields CATKRGGGNEQYF.